This entry lists 10 T cell receptor beta chains sequenced from one sample in a study of T cell repertoires in cytomegalovirus infection. What these receptors recognize is not known. TCRdb ran MiXCR on the reads and lists one entry per CDR3 protein. The sample has a few hundred thousand distinct CDR3 sequences, under 55% seen once. The sample in question was cultured PBMCs, obtained from culture after CMV antigen stimulation. The receptors shown here come from a human donor in good health (CMV status not recorded). Some clones in this sample may be carry-over from other donors' samples.

The V and J genes are TRBV30 and TRBJ2-1; 11 nucleotides line up with TRBD2. CDR1 GTSNPN and CDR2 SVGIG come from the germline V gene (reference sequence). CDR3 length: 15 residues. J was trimmed by 5 bases and V by 0 bases; bases with no gene match: 3. As DNA, the CDR3 is TGTGCCTGGAGTGTTAGCGGGAGGGCCGACAATGAGCAGTTCTTC. It translates to CAWSVSGRADNEQFF.

This clonotype was counted only a few times. V usage is TRBV12-3 or TRBV12-4 and J usage is TRBJ1-2; no clear D gene. The ends were cut back, 4 bases at V and 5 bases at J, with 11 bases in the middle. The CDR3 covers 13 residues. The CDR3 is CASSWEQWYGYTF. For the CDR3, the DNA is TGTGCCAGCAGTTGGGAACAGTGGTATGGCTACACCTTC.

The chain couples TRBV14 to TRBJ1-4; D gene unclear. Germline CDR1 reads SGHDN; CDR2 reads FVKESK. Trimming removed 1 base from V and 3 bases from J, with 12 bases in between. The CDR3 has 16 amino acids. Here the CDR3 reads CASSQVRHTSNEKLFF. In DNA form, the CDR3 reads TGTGCCAGCAGCCAAGTTCGCCACACATCTAATGAAAAACTGTTTTTT.

V and J are TRBV15 and TRBJ2-7, with D uncertain. V was cut by 3 bases and J by 5 bases, with 11 bases left in between. The CDR3 is made up of 13 amino acids. Germline V gene sequence: CDR1 LNHNV, CDR2 YYDKDF (reference sequence). The DNA of the CDR3 is TGTGCCACCAGCAGGTTCAGAAGGGACGAGCAGTACTTC. Residues: CATSRFRRDEQYF.

The chain couples TRBV20-1 to TRBJ2-7; 8 nucleotides align to TRBD1. There are 15 residues in the CDR3. Trimming cost V 6 bases and J 0 bases; bases outside gene matches: 10. Germline CDR1 is DFQATT and CDR2 is SNEGSKA (reference sequence). CDR3 DNA sequence: TGCAGTGCCGTGTGGCCGGGACAGGACTCCTACGAGCAGTACTTC. This codes for CSAVWPGQDSYEQYF.

This chain connects TRBV4-2 to TRBJ2-7; the D is unclear. V was shortened by 0 bases and J by 3 bases, with 15 bases between the two germline ends. The germline gives CDR1 LGHNA, CDR2 YNFKEQ. The CDR3 is made up of 16 amino acids. The CDR3 region is CASSQEGSLGDYEQYF. The CDR3 bases are TGTGCCAGCAGCCAAGAAGGGTCCCTGGGCGACTACGAGCAGTACTTC.

V gene TRBV12-3 or TRBV12-4 combines with J gene TRBJ2-5; D call uncertain. V lost 2 bases and J 5 bases, leaving 12 bases between the germline ends. The CDR3 consists of 14 residues. CDR3 sequence reads: CASSLLNGQETQYF. The CDR3 DNA reads as TGTGCCAGCAGTTTATTGAATGGTCAGGAGACCCAGTACTTC.

This clonotype was picked up a small number of times. V is TRBV7-2 and J is TRBJ2-7, with a possible D match to TRBD2 (6 bases). Trimming removed 1 base from V and 1 base from J, with 11 bases in between. Germline CDR1 is SGHTA and CDR2 is FQGNSA. The CDR3 length is 15 residues. In DNA, the CDR3 is TGTGCCAGCAGCTTAGTTCCGACTAGTTCCTACGAGCAGTACTTC. Translated: CASSLVPTSSYEQYF.

The chain uses TRBV19 and TRBJ1-5, with D hard to call. This CDR3 spans 13 amino acids. Trimming removed 5 bases from V and 5 bases from J, with 10 bases in between. Looked up from germline, CDR1 is LNHDA and CDR2 is SQIVND (reference sequence). The CDR3 nucleotides are TGTGCCAGTAGTTCCACGGCCGATCAGCCCCAGCATTTT. Amino acids: CASSSTADQPQHF.

Ten or more counts support this clonotype. V usage is TRBV7-2 and J usage is TRBJ2-5; unclear D gene. CDR3 length: 14 residues. V lost 1 base, J lost 1 base, and 7 bases lay in between. CDR1 and CDR2 (germline): SGHTA, FQGNSA. CDR3 sequence: CASSLVHGQETQYF. The DNA of the CDR3 is TGTGCCAGCAGCTTAGTTCACGGCCAAGAGACCCAGTACTTC. The whole variable domain, filled in from reference TRBV7-2 and TRBJ2-5, reads GAGVSQSPSNKVTEKGKDVELRCDPISGHTALYWYRQSLGQGLEFLIYFQGNSAPDKSGLPSDRFSAERTGGSVSTLTIQRTQQEDSAVYLCASSLVHGQETQYFGPGTRLLVL.